This TCR beta chain is from a study of T cells in Graves' hyperthyroidism and ophthalmopathy. CDR3 size: 14 residues. V dropped 6 bases and J dropped 4; count of bases not matched to a gene: 5. Points from the study as a whole: Model predictions of ophthalmopathy came a median 6.5 months before onset.

Hyperthyroidism patients were newly diagnosed, had disease duration under 2 months, and were aged 18 to 65 years. Exclusion of a patient resulted from uncontrolled infection, other autoimmune disease, pregnancy or lactation. Amplification yielded TCR beta CDR3 regions, with RNA transcripts as the source. A set of HTBI primers served as the primers for a first-round RT-PCR of the TCR CDR3. TCRdb used MiXCR to reprocess the multiplex PCR reads, holding one entry per CDR3 protein. The sample carries over 150,000 distinct CDR3 sequences, about a sixth recorded once. In its sample, this clonotype was seen a few times. Its target is not known.

Sequenced: blood. The genes are TRBV12-3 or TRBV12-4 and TRBJ1-4, with TRBD1 identical over 7 bases. The source of this sequence is a woman between 45 and 65 years old with Graves' hyperthyroidism. The CDR3 DNA is TGTGCCAGCAGGCTCAGGGGGAATAATGAAAAACTGTTTTTT. Translating gives CASRLRGNNEKLFF.